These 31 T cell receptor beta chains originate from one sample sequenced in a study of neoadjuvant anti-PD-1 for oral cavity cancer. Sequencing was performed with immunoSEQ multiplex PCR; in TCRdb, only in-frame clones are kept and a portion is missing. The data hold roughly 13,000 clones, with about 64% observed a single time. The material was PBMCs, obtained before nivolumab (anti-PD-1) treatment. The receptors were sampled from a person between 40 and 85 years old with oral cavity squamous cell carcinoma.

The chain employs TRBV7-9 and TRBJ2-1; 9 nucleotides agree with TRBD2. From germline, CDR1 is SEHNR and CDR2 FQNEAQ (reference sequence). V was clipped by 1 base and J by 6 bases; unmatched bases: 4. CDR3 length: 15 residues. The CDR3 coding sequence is TGTGCCAGCAGCTTAGTCAGCGGGAGGTCCAATGAGCAGTTCTTC. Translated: CASSLVSGRSNEQFF.

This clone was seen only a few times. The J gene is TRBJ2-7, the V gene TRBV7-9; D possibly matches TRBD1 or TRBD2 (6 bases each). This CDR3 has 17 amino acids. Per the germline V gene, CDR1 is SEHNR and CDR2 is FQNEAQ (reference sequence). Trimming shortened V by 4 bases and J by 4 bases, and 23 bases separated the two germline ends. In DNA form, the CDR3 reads TGTGCCAGCAGCTCCGCCTCTTTTCTCGGAGGGGGTTACGAGCAGTACTTC. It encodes CASSSASFLGGGYEQYF.

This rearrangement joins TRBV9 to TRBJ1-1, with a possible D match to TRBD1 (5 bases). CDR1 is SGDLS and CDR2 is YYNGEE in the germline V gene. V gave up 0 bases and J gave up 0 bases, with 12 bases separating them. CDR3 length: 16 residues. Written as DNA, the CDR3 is TGTGCCAGCAGCGTAGGGACATCCTGGATGAACACTGAAGCTTTCTTT. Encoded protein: CASSVGTSWMNTEAFF.

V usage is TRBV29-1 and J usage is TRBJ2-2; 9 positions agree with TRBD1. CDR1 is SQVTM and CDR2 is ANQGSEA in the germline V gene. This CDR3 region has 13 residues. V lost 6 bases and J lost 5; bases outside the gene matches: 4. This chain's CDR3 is CSVNRGRTGELFF. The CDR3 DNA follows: TGCAGCGTCAACAGGGGGCGGACCGGGGAGCTGTTTTTT.

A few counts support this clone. This CDR3 is CASSALCKPQSRANVLTF. CDR3 sequence (DNA): TGTGCCAGCAGCGCGTTGTGTAAGCCACAAAGTCGGGCCAACGTCCTGACTTTC. The chain employs TRBV7-7 and TRBJ2-6; D gene ambiguous. Trimming removed 5 bases at V and 5 bases at J, with 22 bases between. The CDR3 contains 18 residues. Germline CDR1 is SSHAT and CDR2 is FNYEAQ (reference sequence).

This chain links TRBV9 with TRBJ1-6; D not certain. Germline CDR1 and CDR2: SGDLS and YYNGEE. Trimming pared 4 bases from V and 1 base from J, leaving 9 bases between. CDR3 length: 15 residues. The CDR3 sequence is CASSRLGSYNSPLHF. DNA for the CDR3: TGTGCCAGCAGCCGACTGGGATCCTATAATTCACCCCTCCACTTT. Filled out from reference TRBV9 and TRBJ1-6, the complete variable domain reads DSGVTQTPKHLITATGQRVTLRCSPRSGDLSVYWYQQSLDQGLQFLIQYYNGEERAKGNILERFSAQQFPDLHSELNLSSLELGDSALYFCASSRLGSYNSPLHFGNGTRLTVT.

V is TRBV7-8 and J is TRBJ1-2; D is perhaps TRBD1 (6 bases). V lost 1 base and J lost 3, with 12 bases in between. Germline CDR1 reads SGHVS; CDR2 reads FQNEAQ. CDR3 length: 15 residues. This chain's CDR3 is CASSLEGGSHYGYTF. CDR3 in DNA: TGTGCCAGCAGCTTAGAAGGGGGTTCCCACTATGGCTACACCTTC.

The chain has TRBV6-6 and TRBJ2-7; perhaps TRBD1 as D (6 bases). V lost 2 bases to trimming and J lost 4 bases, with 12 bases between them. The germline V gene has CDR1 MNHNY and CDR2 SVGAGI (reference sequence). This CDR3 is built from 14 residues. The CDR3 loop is CASSYGGHDYEQYF. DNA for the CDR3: TGTGCCAGCAGTTACGGGGGACATGATTACGAGCAGTACTTC.

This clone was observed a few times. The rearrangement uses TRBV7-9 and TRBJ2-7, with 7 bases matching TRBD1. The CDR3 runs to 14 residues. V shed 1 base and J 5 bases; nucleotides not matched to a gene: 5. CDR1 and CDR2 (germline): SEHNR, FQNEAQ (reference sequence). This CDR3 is CASSLEGAVNEQYF. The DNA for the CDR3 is TGTGCCAGCAGCTTAGAGGGGGCGGTCAACGAGCAGTACTTC.

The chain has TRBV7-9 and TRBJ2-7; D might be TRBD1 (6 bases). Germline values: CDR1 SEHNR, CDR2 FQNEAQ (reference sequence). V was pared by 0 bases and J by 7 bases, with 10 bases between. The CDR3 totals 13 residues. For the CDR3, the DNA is TGTGCCAGCAGCTTAGCTCACAGGGTTGAGCAGTACTTC. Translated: CASSLAHRVEQYF.

CDR3 DNA sequence: TGTGCCAGTAGCACCGGGACAGGGTCAGGGGAGACCCAGTACTTC. This translates into CASSTGTGSGETQYF. The chain recombines TRBV19 with TRBJ2-5; 9 bases align to TRBD1. Unmatched junction bases numbered 10, after V lost 6 bases and J lost 5 bases. The CDR3 has 15 residues. CDR1 is LNHDA, CDR2 SQIVND, per germline (reference sequence). The full variable domain, with the rest looked up from reference TRBV19 and TRBJ2-5, is DGGITQSPKYLFRKEGQNVTLSCEQNLNHDAMYWYRQDPGQGLRLIYYSQIVNDFQKGDIAEGYSVSREKKESFPLTVTSAQKNPTAFYLCASSTGTGSGETQYFGPGTRLLVL.

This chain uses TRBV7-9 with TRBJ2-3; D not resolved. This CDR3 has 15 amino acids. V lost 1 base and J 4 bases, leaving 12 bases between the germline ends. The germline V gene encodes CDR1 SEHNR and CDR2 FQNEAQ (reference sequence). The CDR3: CASSLVASTADTQYF. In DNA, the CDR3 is TGTGCCAGCAGCTTAGTCGCTTCTACGGCAGATACGCAGTATTTT.

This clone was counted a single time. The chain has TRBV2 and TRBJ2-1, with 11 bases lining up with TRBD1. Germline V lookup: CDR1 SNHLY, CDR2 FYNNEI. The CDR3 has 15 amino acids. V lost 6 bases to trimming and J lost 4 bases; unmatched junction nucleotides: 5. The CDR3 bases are TGTGCCAGCAGCCTAGGGACAGGGGGTTACAATGAGCAGTTCTTC. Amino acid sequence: CASSLGTGGYNEQFF.

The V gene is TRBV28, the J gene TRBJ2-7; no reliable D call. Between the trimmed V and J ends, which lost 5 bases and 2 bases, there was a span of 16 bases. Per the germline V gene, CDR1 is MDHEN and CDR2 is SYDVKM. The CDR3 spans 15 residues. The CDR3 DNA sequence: TGTGCCAGCAGTCCTCCCGAAATAAGGACCTACGAGCAGTACTTC. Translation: CASSPPEIRTYEQYF.

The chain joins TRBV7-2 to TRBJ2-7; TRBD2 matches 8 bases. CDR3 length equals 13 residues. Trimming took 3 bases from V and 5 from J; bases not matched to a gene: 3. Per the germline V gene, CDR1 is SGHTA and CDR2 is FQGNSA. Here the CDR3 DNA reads TGTGCCAGCAGCTTTAGCGGGGACGACGAGCAGTACTTC. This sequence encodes CASSFSGDDEQYF.

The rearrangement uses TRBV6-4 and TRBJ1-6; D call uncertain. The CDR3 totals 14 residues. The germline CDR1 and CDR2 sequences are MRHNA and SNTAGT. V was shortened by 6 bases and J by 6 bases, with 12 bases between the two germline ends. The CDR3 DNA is TGTGCCAGCAGAGACCACAGCCGTAATTCACCCCTCCACTTT. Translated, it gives CASRDHSRNSPLHF.

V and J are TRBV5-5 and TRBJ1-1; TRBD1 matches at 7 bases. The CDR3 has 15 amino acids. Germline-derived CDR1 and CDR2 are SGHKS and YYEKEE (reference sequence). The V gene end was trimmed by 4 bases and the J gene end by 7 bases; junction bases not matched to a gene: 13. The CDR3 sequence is CASSLPAGGVGEAFF. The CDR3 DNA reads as TGTGCCAGCAGCCTGCCGGCAGGGGGGGTCGGTGAAGCTTTCTTT.

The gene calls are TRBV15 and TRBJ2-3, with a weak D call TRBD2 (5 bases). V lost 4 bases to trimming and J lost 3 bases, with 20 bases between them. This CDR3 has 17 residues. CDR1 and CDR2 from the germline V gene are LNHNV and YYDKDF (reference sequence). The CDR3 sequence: CATSIPPRRSVTDTQYF. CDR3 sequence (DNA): TGTGCCACCAGCATCCCCCCGAGGAGGAGCGTGACAGATACGCAGTATTTT.

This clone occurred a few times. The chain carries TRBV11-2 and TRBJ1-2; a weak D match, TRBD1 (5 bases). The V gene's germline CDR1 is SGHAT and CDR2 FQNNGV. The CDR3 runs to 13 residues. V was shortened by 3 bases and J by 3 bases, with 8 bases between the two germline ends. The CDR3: CASSFDSYYGYTF. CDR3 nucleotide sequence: TGTGCCAGCAGCTTTGACAGTTACTATGGCTACACCTTC.

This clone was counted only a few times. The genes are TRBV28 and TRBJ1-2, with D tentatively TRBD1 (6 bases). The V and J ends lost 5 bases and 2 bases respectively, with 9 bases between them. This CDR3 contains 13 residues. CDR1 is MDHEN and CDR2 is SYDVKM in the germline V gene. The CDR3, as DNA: TGTGCCAGCAGTGGACAGCTCAACTATGGCTACACCTTC. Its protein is CASSGQLNYGYTF.

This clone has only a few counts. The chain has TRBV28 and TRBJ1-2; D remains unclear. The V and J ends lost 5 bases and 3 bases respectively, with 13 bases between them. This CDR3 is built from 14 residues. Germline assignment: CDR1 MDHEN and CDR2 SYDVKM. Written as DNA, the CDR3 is TGTGCCAGCAGTCCCACGGGTCGAGACTATGGCTACACCTTC. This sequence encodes CASSPTGRDYGYTF.

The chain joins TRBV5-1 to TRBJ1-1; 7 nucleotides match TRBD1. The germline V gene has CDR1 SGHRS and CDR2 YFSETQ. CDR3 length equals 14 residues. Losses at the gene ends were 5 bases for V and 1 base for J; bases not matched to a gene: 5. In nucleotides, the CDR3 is TGCGCCAGCAGTCGGGACAGCGCGAACACTGAAGCTTTCTTT. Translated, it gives CASSRDSANTEAFF.

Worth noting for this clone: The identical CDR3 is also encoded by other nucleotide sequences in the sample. The DNA of the CDR3 is TGTGCCAGCAGCCAAGACGCCTATGGCTACACCTTC. It yields the protein CASSQDAYGYTF. The rearrangement uses TRBV4-2 and TRBJ1-2; D is unresolved. The CDR3 contains 12 residues. V lost 0 bases, J lost 4 bases, and 3 bases lay in between. Looked up from germline, CDR1 is LGHNA and CDR2 is YNFKEQ.

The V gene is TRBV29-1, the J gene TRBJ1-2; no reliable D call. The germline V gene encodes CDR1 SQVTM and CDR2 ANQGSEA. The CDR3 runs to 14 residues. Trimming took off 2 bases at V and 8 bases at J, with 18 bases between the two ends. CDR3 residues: CSVENPRRARGYTF. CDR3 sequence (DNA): TGCAGCGTTGAAAACCCTCGGAGAGCCAGGGGCTACACCTTC.

The CDR3 is CASSLGDTQYF. DNA of the CDR3: TGTGCCAGCAGCTTGGGAGATACGCAGTATTTT. The rearrangement joins TRBV5-6 to TRBJ2-3, with unresolved D. Looked up from germline, CDR1 is SGHDT and CDR2 is YYEEEE. The germline V and J ends were trimmed by 0 bases and 5 bases, with 1 base remaining between them. This CDR3 has 11 residues.

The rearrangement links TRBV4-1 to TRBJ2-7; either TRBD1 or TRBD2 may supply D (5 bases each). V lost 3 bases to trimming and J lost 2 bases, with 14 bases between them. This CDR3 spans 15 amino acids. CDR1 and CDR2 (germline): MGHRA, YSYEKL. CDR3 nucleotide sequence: TGCGCCAGCAGCCAGATATCGGGACCGACCTACGAGCAGTACTTC. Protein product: CASSQISGPTYEQYF.

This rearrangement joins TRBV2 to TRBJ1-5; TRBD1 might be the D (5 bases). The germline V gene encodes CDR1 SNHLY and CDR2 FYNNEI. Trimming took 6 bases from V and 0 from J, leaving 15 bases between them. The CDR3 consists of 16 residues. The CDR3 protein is CASRVGGAVSNQPQHF. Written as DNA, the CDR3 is TGTGCCAGCAGGGTCGGCGGGGCCGTTAGCAATCAGCCCCAGCATTTT.

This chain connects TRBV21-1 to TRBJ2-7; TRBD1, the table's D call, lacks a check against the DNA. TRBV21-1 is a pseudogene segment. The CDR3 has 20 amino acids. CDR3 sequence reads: CASNPILPGQRIFPLYEQYF. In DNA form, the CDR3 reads TGTGCCAGCAACCCAATTTTACCGGGACAGCGGATCTTCCCCCTCTACGAGCAGTACTTC.

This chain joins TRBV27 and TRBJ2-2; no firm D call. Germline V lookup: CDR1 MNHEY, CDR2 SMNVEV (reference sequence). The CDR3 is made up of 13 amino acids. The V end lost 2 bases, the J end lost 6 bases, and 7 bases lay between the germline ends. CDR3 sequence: CASSLIEAGELFF. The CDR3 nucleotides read TGTGCCAGCAGTTTAATTGAGGCCGGGGAGCTGTTTTTT.

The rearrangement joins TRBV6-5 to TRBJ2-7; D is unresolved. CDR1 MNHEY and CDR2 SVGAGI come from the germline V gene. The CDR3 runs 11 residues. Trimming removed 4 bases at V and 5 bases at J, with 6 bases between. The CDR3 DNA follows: TGTGCCAGCAGTTTTGTTGACGAGCAGTACTTC. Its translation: CASSFVDEQYF.

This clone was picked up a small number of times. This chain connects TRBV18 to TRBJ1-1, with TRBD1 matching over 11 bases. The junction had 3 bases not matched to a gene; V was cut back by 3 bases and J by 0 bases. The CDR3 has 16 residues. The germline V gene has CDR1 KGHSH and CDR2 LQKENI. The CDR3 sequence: CASSPGTGGMNTEAFF. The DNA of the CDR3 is TGTGCCAGCTCACCTGGGACAGGGGGTATGAACACTGAAGCTTTCTTT. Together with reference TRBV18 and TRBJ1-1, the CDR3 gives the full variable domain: NAGVMQNPRHLVRRRGQEARLRCSPMKGHSHVYWYRQLPEEGLKFMVYLQKENIIDESGMPKERFSAEFPKEGPSILRIQQVVRGDSAAYFCASSPGTGGMNTEAFFGQGTRLTVV.